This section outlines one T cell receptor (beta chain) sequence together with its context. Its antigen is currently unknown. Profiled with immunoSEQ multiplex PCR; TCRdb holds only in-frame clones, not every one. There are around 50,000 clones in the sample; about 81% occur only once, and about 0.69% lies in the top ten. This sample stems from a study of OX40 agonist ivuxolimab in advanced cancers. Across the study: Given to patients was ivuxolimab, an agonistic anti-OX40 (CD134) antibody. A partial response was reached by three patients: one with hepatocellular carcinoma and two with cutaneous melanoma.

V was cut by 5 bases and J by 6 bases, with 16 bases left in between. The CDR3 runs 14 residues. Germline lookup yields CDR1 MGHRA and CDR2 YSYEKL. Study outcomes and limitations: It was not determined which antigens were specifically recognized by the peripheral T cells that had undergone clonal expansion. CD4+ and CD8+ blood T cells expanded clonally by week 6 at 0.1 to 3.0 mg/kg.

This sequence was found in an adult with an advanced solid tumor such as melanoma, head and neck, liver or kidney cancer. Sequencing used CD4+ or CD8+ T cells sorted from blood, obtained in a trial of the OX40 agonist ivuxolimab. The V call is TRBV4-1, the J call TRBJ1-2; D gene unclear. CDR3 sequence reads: CASSEGSLGNGYTF. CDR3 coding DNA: TGCGCCAGCAGCGAAGGGAGTTTAGGGAATGGCTACACCTTC.